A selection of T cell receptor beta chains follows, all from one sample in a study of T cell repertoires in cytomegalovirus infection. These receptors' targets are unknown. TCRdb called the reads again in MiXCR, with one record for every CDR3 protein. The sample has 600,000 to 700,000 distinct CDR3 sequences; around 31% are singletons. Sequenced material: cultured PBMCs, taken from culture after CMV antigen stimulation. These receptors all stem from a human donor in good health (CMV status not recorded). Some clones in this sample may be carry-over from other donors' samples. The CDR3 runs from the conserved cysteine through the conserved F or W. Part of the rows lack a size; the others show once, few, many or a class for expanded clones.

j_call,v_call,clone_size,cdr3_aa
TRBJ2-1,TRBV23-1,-,CASSLRRAGPRNEQFF
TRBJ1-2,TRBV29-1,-,CSVELAFGGYTF
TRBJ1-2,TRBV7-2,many,CASSLRGGSGGAGGYTF
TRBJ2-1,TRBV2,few,CASSEGGTGDRQFF
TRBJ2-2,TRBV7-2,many,CASSRTSGTGELFF
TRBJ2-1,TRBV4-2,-,CASSQTTSGGFNEQFF
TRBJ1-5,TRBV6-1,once,CAEGFGNQPQHF
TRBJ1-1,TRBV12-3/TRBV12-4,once,CASSSSYGGEPRNTEAFF
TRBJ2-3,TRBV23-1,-,CASSQSARAPPRWTEDTQYF
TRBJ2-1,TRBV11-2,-,CASSLVWDSYNEQFF
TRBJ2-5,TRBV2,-,CASTGRTGGETQYF
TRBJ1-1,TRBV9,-,CPSSSTKGNTEAFF
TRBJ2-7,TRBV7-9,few,CASSFRQGTQYF